This T cell receptor beta chain comes out of a study of CD8+CD57+ T cells in acquired aplastic anemia. Sequenced patients had shown CD8+CD57+ cell expansion by flow cytometry. This clonotype was detected a few times. V lost 7 bases and J 7 bases, leaving 11 bases between the germline ends. This CDR3 is 13 amino acids long. CDR1 and CDR2 (germline): SNHLY, FYNNEI. Investigators profiled TCR beta VDJ and CDR3 from genomic DNA template. TCRdb ran MiXCR on the reads and lists one entry per CDR3 protein. Of more than 250,000 distinct CDR3 sequences listed, approximately 86% are singletons. The receptor was isolated from a human donor with aplastic anemia. The J gene is TRBJ1-6, the V gene TRBV2; D is unresolved. Input material: sorted CD4+, CD8+, or CD8+CD57+ T cells (not recorded which) from PBMCs. As DNA, the CDR3 is TGTGCCAGCACTTCGACACACAATTCACCCCTCCACTTT. It codes for CASTSTHNSPLHF.